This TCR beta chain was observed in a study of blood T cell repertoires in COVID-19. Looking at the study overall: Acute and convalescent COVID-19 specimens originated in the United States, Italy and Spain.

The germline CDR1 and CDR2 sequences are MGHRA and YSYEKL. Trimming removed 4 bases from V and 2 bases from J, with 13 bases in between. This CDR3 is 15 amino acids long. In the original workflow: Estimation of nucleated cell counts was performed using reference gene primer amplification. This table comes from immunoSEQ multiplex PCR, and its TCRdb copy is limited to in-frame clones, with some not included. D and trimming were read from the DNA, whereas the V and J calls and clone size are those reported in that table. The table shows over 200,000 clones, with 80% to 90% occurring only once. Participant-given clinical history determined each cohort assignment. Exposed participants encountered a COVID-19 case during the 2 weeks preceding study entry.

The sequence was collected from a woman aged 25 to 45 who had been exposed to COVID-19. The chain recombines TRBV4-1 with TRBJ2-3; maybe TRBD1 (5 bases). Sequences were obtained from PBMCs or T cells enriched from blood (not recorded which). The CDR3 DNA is TGCGCCAGCAGCCCGATCGACAGTCTCACAGATACGCAGTATTTT. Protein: CASSPIDSLTDTQYF.